This TCR beta chain was retrieved from a study of T cell responses to AZD1222 COVID-19 vaccine. Here immunoSEQ multiplex PCR was the method, and the copy in TCRdb shows in-frame clones only, minus some. The data contain over 75,000 clones, 75% to 90% of them singletons. Of note for this clone: The antigen remains unidentified.

Findings of the study overall: It was only after the peak T cell response that any repertoires were sampled. Targets within unmutated variant regions were reportedly found for nearly half of spike-specific TCRs. Spike-wide coverage was observed for vaccine-associated CD4 TCRs, with dominant responses at 160-218 and 743-854. Clonal diversity may have been underestimated in mostly white British donors.

Germline V gene lookup returns CDR1 SGHVS and CDR2 FQNEAQ. The CDR3 length is 16 residues. The V gene end was trimmed by 1 base and the J gene end by 6 bases; junction bases not matched to a gene: 10. This TCR was sampled from an adult who received the AZD1222 COVID-19 vaccine. The source material was peripheral blood, sampled 28 days after the second AZD1222 dose. J is TRBJ2-7 and V is TRBV7-8, with 9 bases aligning to TRBD2. DNA for the CDR3: TGTGCCAGCAGCTTAGGGACTAGCGCCGCCCGTGGCGAGCAGTACTTC. This encodes CASSLGTSAARGEQYF.